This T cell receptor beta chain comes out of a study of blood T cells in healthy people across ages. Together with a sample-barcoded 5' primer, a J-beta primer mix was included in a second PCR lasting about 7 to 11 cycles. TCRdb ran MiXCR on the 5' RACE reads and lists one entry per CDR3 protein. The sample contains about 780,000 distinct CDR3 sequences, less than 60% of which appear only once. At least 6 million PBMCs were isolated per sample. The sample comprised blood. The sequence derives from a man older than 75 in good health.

CDR3 amino acids: CASSAGTSGEFF. CDR3 bases: TGTGCCAGCAGCGCCGGGACTAGCGGGGAGTTCTTC. This chain joins TRBV9 and TRBJ2-1, with 13 bases lining up with TRBD2. This CDR3 region has 12 residues. Trimming cost V 3 bases and J 14 bases; bases outside gene matches: 2. Per the germline V gene, CDR1 is SGDLS and CDR2 is YYNGEE.